The next 27 T cell receptor beta chains were all read from a single sample in a study of Graves' ophthalmopathy and Graves' hyperthyroidism. The authors amplified TCR beta CDR3 regions, and they did so from RNA transcripts for repertoire sequencing. Second-round multiplex PCR followed a first-round RT-PCR using HTBI primers. TCRdb re-called the multiplex PCR reads with MiXCR, one entry per CDR3 protein. The repertoire consists of roughly 480,000 distinct CDR3 sequences, with 13% to 15% occurring once and the leading ten covering over 8%. The sequencing sample was made of blood. These receptors all come from a woman aged 30 to 39 with Graves' ophthalmopathy.

Only a few counts were recorded for this clonotype. This chain links TRBV30 with TRBJ1-2; a possible D gene is TRBD1 (5 bases). Deletions cut 2 bases from V and 0 bases from J, with 13 bases between. The CDR3 spans 15 residues. Germline lookup yields CDR1 GTSNPN and CDR2 SVGIG (reference sequence). CDR3 sequence reads: CAWSTRTPSNYGYTF. In DNA, the CDR3 is TGTGCCTGGAGTACCAGGACACCTTCTAACTATGGCTACACCTTC.

The genes are TRBV3-1 and TRBJ1-1; a weak D match, TRBD1 (6 bases). The CDR3 spans 16 residues. From germline, CDR1 is LGHDT and CDR2 YNNKEL (reference sequence). V lost 1 base, J lost 1 base, and 13 bases lay in between. CDR3 region: CASSQVSGGPNTEAFF. The CDR3 DNA sequence: TGTGCCAGCAGCCAAGTTAGTGGGGGGCCGAACACTGAAGCTTTCTTT.

This clonotype was counted ten times or more. A much larger clone lies one base from this, so it may be a read error. The chain carries TRBV20-1 and TRBJ2-5; 7 bases fit TRBD1. The germline CDR1 and CDR2 sequences are DFQATT and SNEGSKA (reference sequence). There are 13 residues in the CDR3. The CDR3 sequence: CSARGTQGETRYF. CDR3 sequence (DNA): TGCAGTGCTAGAGGGACTCAGGGGGAGACCCGGTACTTC.

For this clonotype: Being one base from a much bigger clone, this may be a read error. The J gene is TRBJ1-5, the V gene TRBV6-1; D is ambiguous. Per the germline V gene, CDR1 is MNHNS and CDR2 is SASEGT. The CDR3 has 13 residues. The CDR3 loop is CASRPAGNQPQQF. The CDR3 DNA reads as TGTGCCAGCAGGCCAGCGGGCAATCAGCCCCAGCAGTTT.

This clonotype has a count of ten or more. The V and J genes are TRBV27 and TRBJ1-5, with no clear D. Per the germline V gene, CDR1 is MNHEY and CDR2 is SMNVEV (reference sequence). The CDR3 covers 12 residues. Trimming shortened V by 5 bases and J by 7 bases, and 9 bases separated the two germline ends. The CDR3 DNA sequence: TGTGCCAGCAGTGTACATGGGCAGCCCCAGCATTTT. Protein: CASSVHGQPQHF.

This clonotype has at least ten counts. The rearrangement joins TRBV12-3 or TRBV12-4 to TRBJ2-5, with D possibly being TRBD1 (7 bases). The V gene lost 3 bases and the J gene lost 4 bases, with 15 bases spanning the gap. The CDR3 has 15 amino acids. The DNA of the CDR3 is TGTGCCAGCAGTTTTAAGGAGGGGGCAAGAGAGACCCAGTACTTC. This translates into CASSFKEGARETQYF.

V is TRBV6-4 and J is TRBJ1-2; 10 nucleotides align to TRBD1. V dropped 6 bases and J dropped 5; count of bases not matched to a gene: 6. The germline CDR1 and CDR2 sequences are MRHNA and SNTAGT. This CDR3 comprises 14 residues. In DNA, the CDR3 is TGTGCCAGCAGACCCGGGACAGGGGTTTATGGCTACACCTTC. Its translation is CASRPGTGVYGYTF.

Ten or more counts support this clonotype. This chain uses TRBV27 with TRBJ2-7; TRBD2 matches at 8 bases. CDR1 and CDR2 (germline): MNHEY, SMNVEV (reference sequence). This CDR3 region has 14 residues. The V and J ends lost 1 base and 5 bases, in that order; junction bases with no gene match: 4. CDR3 sequence (DNA): TGTGCCAGCAGTTTATTGGGACTAGTCCACGAGCAGTACTTC. Translation gives CASSLLGLVHEQYF.

The chain combines TRBV6-1 with TRBJ1-1; possibly TRBD1 for D (5 bases). CDR3 length: 14 amino acids. Trimming removed 5 bases from V and 0 bases from J, with 10 bases in between. Germline values: CDR1 MNHNS, CDR2 SASEGT. The CDR3 bases are TGTGCCAGCAGTCAAGACAGCGTGAACACTGAAGCTTTCTTT. This encodes CASSQDSVNTEAFF.

This clonotype occurred many times. CDR3 loop: CASSFYGGEYSPLHF. The CDR3 coding sequence is TGTGCCAGCAGTTTTTACGGGGGCGAATATTCACCCCTCCACTTT. The V gene is TRBV27, the J gene TRBJ1-6, with D possibly matching TRBD1 (6 bases). Germline lookup yields CDR1 MNHEY and CDR2 SMNVEV (reference sequence). This CDR3 contains 15 residues. The germline V and J ends were trimmed by 3 bases and 8 bases, with 14 bases remaining between them.

On this clonotype: Given a much more abundant clone one base away, this may be a read error. Without the conserved terminal phenylalanine or tryptophan, this CDR3 likely stems from a read error. The V and J genes are TRBV20-1 and TRBJ1-1; D not certain. This CDR3 contains 13 residues. V was pared by 3 bases and J by 0 bases, with 8 bases between. Germline V gene sequence: CDR1 DFQATT, CDR2 SNEGSKA (reference sequence). The CDR3 is CSARPTVNTEAFL. DNA of the CDR3: TGCAGTGCTAGGCCTACAGTGAACACTGAAGCTTTCTTG.

This clonotype was observed at least ten times. The junction differs from germline at one of its ends, possibly a read error. The chain recombines TRBV12-3 or TRBV12-4 with TRBJ1-1; 8 bases fit TRBD1. CDR3 length equals 15 residues. CDR3 nucleotide sequence: TGTGCCAGCAGTTCGGAACAGGGGGGTTTCGCTGAAGTTTTCTTT. As protein: CASSSEQGGFAEVFF.

This clonotype appeared many times. The genes are TRBV5-1 and TRBJ2-7; D remains ambiguous. The length of the CDR3 is 11 residues. From germline, CDR1 is SGHRS and CDR2 YFSETQ. Trimming removed 6 bases at V and 7 bases at J, with 11 bases between. Here the CDR3 DNA reads TGCGCCAGCAAAGCCGGAGAGGAGCAGTACTTC. Translated: CASKAGEEQYF.

This clonotype was recorded many times. The chain has TRBV5-1 and TRBJ2-7, with D perhaps matching TRBD1 (5 bases). Deletions cut 1 base from V and 6 bases from J, with 14 bases between. The CDR3 covers 14 residues. Germline V gives CDR1 SGHRS, CDR2 YFSETQ. The CDR3 sequence: CASSLYRNHPEQYF. The CDR3 coding sequence is TGCGCCAGCAGCTTGTACAGGAACCACCCCGAGCAGTACTTC.

Concerning this clonotype: No conserved phenylalanine or tryptophan is present at the end of the CDR3, so a read error is the likely explanation. It is unclear where the CDR3 begins or ends on the DNA, so no DNA is shown, and the CDR3 is as TCRdb lists it. The CDR3 protein is CASSLGPDSLNYGYT. The chain recombines TRBV11-2 with TRBJ1-2; the listed D gene, TRBD1, was not tested against the DNA. Germline V gene data show CDR1 as SGHAT and CDR2 as FQNNGV. Counting both end residues, the CDR3 totals 15 amino acids.

As concerns this clonotype: A much larger clone differs from this one at a single base, so this may be a read error. The chain joins TRBV5-1 to TRBJ1-1; 9 bases match TRBD1. Per germline, CDR1 SGHRS and CDR2 YFSETQ. This CDR3 region has 15 residues. The CDR3 protein is CASSFWTGAHTEACF. CDR3 nucleotide sequence: TGCGCCAGCAGCTTTTGGACAGGGGCACACACTGAAGCTTGCTTT.

This clonotype was seen a handful of times. The chain joins TRBV14 to TRBJ2-7; 10 bases align to TRBD2. V was pared by 0 bases and J by 3 bases, with 5 bases of the junction left unmatched. Germline V CDR1 and CDR2: SGHDN, FVKESK. This CDR3 contains 16 residues. The DNA of the CDR3 is TGTGCCAGCAGCCAAGAAAGGGCTAGCGGGGGCTACGAGCAGTACTTC. Its protein product is CASSQERASGGYEQYF.

The rearrangement joins TRBV28 to TRBJ1-1; D is possibly TRBD1 (5 bases). Deletions cut 3 bases from V and 0 bases from J, with 14 bases between. CDR3 length equals 16 residues. Germline values: CDR1 MDHEN, CDR2 SYDVKM. CDR3 DNA: TGTGCCAGCAGTTTGAGGGAGGGGACCATGAACACTGAAGCTTTCTTT. This translates into CASSLREGTMNTEAFF. Combining the CDR3 with reference TRBV28 and TRBJ1-1 gives the whole variable domain DVKVTQSSRYLVKRTGEKVFLECVQDMDHENMFWYRQDPGLGLRLIYFSYDVKMKEKGDIPEGYSVSREKKERFSLILESASTNQTSMYLCASSLREGTMNTEAFFGQGTRLTVV.

This clonotype was found many times. V usage is TRBV20-1 and J usage is TRBJ2-7, with 9 bases matching TRBD1. J lost 5 bases, V lost 6 bases, and 14 bases had no gene match. The V gene's germline CDR1 is DFQATT and CDR2 SNEGSKA (reference sequence). The CDR3 has 15 residues. The CDR3 nucleotides are TGCAGTGCCCCCTCGGCGGACAGGGGCACCGACGAGCAGTACTTC. This sequence encodes CSAPSADRGTDEQYF.

This rearrangement joins TRBV5-1 to TRBJ2-2; 7 nucleotides align to TRBD1. The CDR3 covers 14 residues. Germline V gene sequence: CDR1 SGHRS, CDR2 YFSETQ. J was trimmed by 6 bases and V by 2 bases; bases with no gene match: 4. The CDR3 reads CASSFLTGSGELFF. DNA for the CDR3: TGCGCCAGCAGCTTTTTGACAGGGTCCGGGGAGCTGTTTTTT.

A word on this clonotype: A single base separates this from a much larger clone, so it may be a read error. This likely comes from a read error, as the CDR3 has no conserved phenylalanine or tryptophan at its end. V usage is TRBV27 and J usage is TRBJ2-5, with 7 bases aligning to TRBD1. This CDR3 contains 13 residues. Germline V gives CDR1 MNHEY, CDR2 SMNVEV (reference sequence). J lost 5 bases, V lost 8 bases, and 8 bases had no gene match. Here the CDR3 reads CASSRGLGETQYS. As DNA, the CDR3 is TGTGCCAGCTCAAGGGGGCTGGGGGAGACCCAGTACTCC.

This clonotype showed up many times. The rearrangement links TRBV6-1 to TRBJ1-6, with D unclear. Trimming shortened V by 1 base and J by 5 bases, and 3 bases separated the two germline ends. The CDR3 is 13 residues long. The germline gives CDR1 MNHNS, CDR2 SASEGT. The CDR3 here is CASSEVDNSPLHF. The CDR3 coding sequence is TGTGCCAGCAGTGAAGTTGATAATTCACCCCTCCACTTT.

In this sample, this clonotype turned up many times. The V gene is TRBV30, the J gene TRBJ1-1, with a possible D match to TRBD1 (6 bases). Germline lookup yields CDR1 GTSNPN and CDR2 SVGIG (reference sequence). Trimming cost V 5 bases and J 7 bases, with 20 bases left between them. The CDR3 extends over 14 amino acids. CDR3 nucleotide sequence: TGTGCCTGGGCCCCAGGACAGCGAAGATTTGAAGCTTTCTTT. Translation gives CAWAPGQRRFEAFF.

This clonotype was seen a few times. A single base separates this from a much larger clone, so it may be a read error. The chain links TRBV19 to TRBJ1-1, with a tentative D call TRBD1 (6 bases). CDR3 size: 15 residues. Germline CDR1 is LNHDA and CDR2 is SQIVND (reference sequence). V was cut by 3 bases and J by 3 bases, with 14 bases left in between. For the CDR3, the DNA is TGTGCCAGTAGTATCCCGGGGGGCAAGGACACTGAAGCTTTCTTT. This translates into CASSIPGGKDTEAFF.

This chain links TRBV6-2 or TRBV6-3 with TRBJ2-1; 8 nucleotides match TRBD1. This CDR3 is 16 amino acids long. Germline V gene sequence: CDR1 MNHEY, CDR2 SVGEGT. The trim removed 2 bases at V and 8 bases at J, leaving 11 bases unmatched. CDR3 bases: TGTGCCAGCAGTTACCTTGGACAGGGAATTATCGATGAGCAGTTCTTC. Amino acid sequence: CASSYLGQGIIDEQFF.

The table lists this clonotype with many counts. The chain employs TRBV12-3 or TRBV12-4 and TRBJ1-6; D perhaps matches TRBD1 (5 bases). V was clipped by 8 bases and J by 4 bases, with 18 bases between them. CDR3 length: 16 residues. The CDR3 DNA reads as TGTGCCAGCTTGGCTGGGAGGACACGGTATAATTCACCCCTCCACTTT. This sequence encodes CASLAGRTRYNSPLHF.

This clonotype has at least ten counts. This chain joins TRBV27 and TRBJ2-7; D is uncertain. Germline CDR1 MNHEY, CDR2 SMNVEV (reference sequence). The CDR3 contains 14 residues. V was cut by 3 bases and J by 7 bases, with 16 bases left in between. The CDR3 DNA reads as TGTGCCAGCAGTTTTTCTTCCCTTTGGGAAGAGCAGTACTTC. It encodes CASSFSSLWEEQYF.